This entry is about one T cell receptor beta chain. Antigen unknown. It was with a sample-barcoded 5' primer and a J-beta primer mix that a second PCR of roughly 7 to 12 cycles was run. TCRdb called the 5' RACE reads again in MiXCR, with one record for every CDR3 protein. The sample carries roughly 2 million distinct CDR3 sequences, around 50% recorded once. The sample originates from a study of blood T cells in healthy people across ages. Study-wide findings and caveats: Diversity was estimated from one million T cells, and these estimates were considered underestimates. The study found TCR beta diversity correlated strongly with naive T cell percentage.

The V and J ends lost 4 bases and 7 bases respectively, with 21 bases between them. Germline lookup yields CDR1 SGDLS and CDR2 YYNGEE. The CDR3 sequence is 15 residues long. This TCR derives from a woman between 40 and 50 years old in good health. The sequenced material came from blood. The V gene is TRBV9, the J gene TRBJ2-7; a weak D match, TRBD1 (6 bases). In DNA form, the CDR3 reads TGTGCCAGCAGCCCCCAGGGGACCAAGACGGATGAGCAGTACTTC. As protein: CASSPQGTKTDEQYF.